The 5 T cell receptor beta chains given below trace back to one sample, sequenced in a study of cytomegalovirus exposure and HLA in healthy donors. Generated by immunoSEQ multiplex PCR, the TCRdb table keeps only in-frame clones and is missing some. The table includes some 160,000 clones, 70% to 90% detected once. Sequenced material: PBMCs. All receptors come from a man between 18 and 35 years old in good health and CMV-seronegative.

This chain links TRBV27 with TRBJ2-1, with 9 bases identical to TRBD1. The ends lost 4 bases at V and 1 base at J; junction bases unmatched: 5. Germline CDR1 is MNHEY and CDR2 is SMNVEV (reference sequence). This CDR3 spans 16 amino acids. The CDR3 region has the DNA TGTGCCAGCAGTTCGACCGGGACAGGGTCCTACAATGAGCAGTTCTTC. As protein: CASSSTGTGSYNEQFF.

The chain couples TRBV27 to TRBJ2-5, with 8 bases that match TRBD2. CDR3 length: 15 residues. Germline V gives CDR1 MNHEY, CDR2 SMNVEV (reference sequence). V dropped 6 bases and J dropped 1; count of bases not matched to a gene: 7. CDR3 region: CASSPGSGGQETQYF. The CDR3 DNA sequence: TGTGCCAGCAGCCCCGGGAGCGGGGGCCAAGAGACCCAGTACTTC.

This chain's CDR3 is CASSSGTGDGTEAFF. For the CDR3, the DNA is TGTGCCAGCAGTTCAGGTACAGGGGACGGCACTGAAGCTTTCTTT. This rearrangement joins TRBV7-9 to TRBJ1-1, with 7 bases fitting TRBD1. J lost 4 bases, V lost 6 bases, and 11 bases had no gene match. Germline CDR1 is SEHNR and CDR2 is FQNEAQ (reference sequence). The CDR3 consists of 15 residues.

The chain is built from TRBV19 and TRBJ1-2; a weak D match, TRBD1 (5 bases). Trimming removed 7 bases from V and 1 base from J, with 7 bases in between. CDR1 and CDR2 (germline): LNHDA, SQIVND (reference sequence). There are 12 residues in the CDR3. In DNA, the CDR3 is TGTGCCAGTACAGGGTTTAACTATGGCTACACCTTC. Its translation: CASTGFNYGYTF.

The rearrangement uses TRBV10-3 and TRBJ1-2, with D maybe TRBD1 (5 bases). The CDR3 extends over 13 amino acids. V was cut by 3 bases and J by 7 bases, with 12 bases left in between. Looked up from germline, CDR1 is ENHRY and CDR2 is SYGVKD. In nucleotides, the CDR3 is TGTGCCATCAGTGATGAGGCAGGGCTTGGCTACACCTTC. Amino acid sequence: CAISDEAGLGYTF.